The clone carrying this TCR beta chain has at least ten counts. As yet, its antigen is unknown. The TCR beta library used iRepertoire HTBI primers with Arm-PCR amplification of CDR3. TCRdb reanalysed the multiplex PCR reads using MiXCR and keeps one entry per CDR3 protein. Of about 620,000 distinct CDR3 sequences in the sample, less than 20% were seen once. The data derive from a study of regulatory T cells in long-lasting Graves disease. About the research overall: Newly diagnosed Graves' patients took antithyroid drugs under 3 months.

Described time point: newly diagnosed GD, antithyroid drugs for less than 3 months. RNA extracted from PBMCs served as the sequencing template. General study points: The study found lower TCR diversity in persistent Graves' patients than in newly diagnosed ones.

These records were also assigned to another study, of T cells in Graves' hyperthyroidism and ophthalmopathy.

The sequence was obtained from a woman under 40 with Graves disease. The sample in question was peripheral blood mononuclear cells (PBMCs), obtained at new diagnosis, from a patient treated with antithyroid drugs.

The CDR3 coding sequence is TGCAGTGCTGCCCGACTAGCACGAGAGACCCAGTACTTC. Encoded protein: CSAARLARETQYF. The genes are TRBV20-1 and TRBJ2-5; 7 positions agree with TRBD2. The V gene's germline CDR1 is DFQATT and CDR2 SNEGSKA (reference sequence). V shed 5 bases and J 4 bases; nucleotides not matched to a gene: 7. The CDR3 has 13 amino acids.